This section outlines one T cell receptor (beta chain) sequence together with its context. Trimming shortened V by 7 bases and J by 4 bases, and 10 bases separated the two germline ends. Germline CDR1 and CDR2: SQVTM and ANQGSEA. The CDR3 consists of 11 residues. This sample stems from a study of T-cell memory formation after mild COVID-19. Background on the study: For the most part, TCR clusters were specific to one donor.

TCRdb recomputed calls from the 5' RACE reads with MiXCR, one row per CDR3 protein. The table lists more than 250,000 distinct CDR3 sequences, roughly 17% of them singletons. The receptor comes from a man aged 18-30 years who had mild COVID-19 (a few samples of this study predate the infection). Cell type and time point are not known. The V gene is TRBV29-1, the J gene TRBJ1-2, with D maybe TRBD1 (6 bases). The sample comprised PBMCs or a T cell subset sorted from them (not recorded which). CDR3 in DNA: TGCAGCGGTACACAGGGCTATGGCTACACCTTC. It encodes CSGTQGYGYTF.